Following are 9 T cell receptor beta chains from one sample sequenced in a study of CD8 T cells in ankylosing spondylitis. Whole-study findings and limits: Seven or eight highly homologous variants formed a TCR beta motif that appeared characteristic of ankylosing spondylitis blood.

TCRdb fed the 5' RACE reads into MiXCR, producing one record per CDR3 protein. In the table there are under 450,000 distinct CDR3 sequences, about a sixth of which are singletons. These receptors lack a known antigen. The specimen was blood, either unsorted or a sorted T cell fraction (not recorded which). All receptors derive from a male donor with ankylosing spondylitis.

This clonotype was seen more than once but under ten times. The V gene is TRBV11-2, the J gene TRBJ2-1; 15 bases agree with TRBD2. Germline assignment: CDR1 SGHAT and CDR2 FQNNGV. The CDR3 is made up of 14 amino acids. V shed 5 bases, J shed 10 bases, and the junction held 3 bases outside the gene matches. Here the CDR3 reads CASSPGTSGREQFF. In DNA form, the CDR3 reads TGTGCCAGCAGCCCCGGGACTAGCGGGAGGGAGCAGTTCTTC. The full variable domain, with the rest looked up from reference TRBV11-2 and TRBJ2-1, is EAGVAQSPRYKIIEKRQSVAFWCNPISGHATLYWYQQILGQGPKLLIQFQNNGVVDDSQLPKDRFSAERLKGVDSTLKIQPAKLEDSAVYLCASSPGTSGREQFFGPGTRLTVL.

This clonotype was picked up a small number of times. This rearrangement joins TRBV28 to TRBJ2-1; tentative D call: TRBD1 (5 bases). The germline V gene encodes CDR1 MDHEN and CDR2 SYDVKM. The CDR3 contains 16 residues. Trimming shortened V by 5 bases and J by 7 bases, and 21 bases separated the two germline ends. The CDR3 sequence is CASSLPGAGFGNEQFF. CDR3 sequence (DNA): TGTGCCAGCAGTCTCCCCGGAGCAGGGTTTGGGAATGAGCAGTTCTTC.

There are a few counts of this clonotype. V and J are TRBV18 and TRBJ2-2, with 8 positions matching TRBD2. J gave up 5 bases and V 3 bases, and 11 bases lay outside the gene matches. Germline CDR1 is KGHSH and CDR2 is LQKENI. The CDR3 runs to 17 residues. The DNA for the CDR3 is TGTGCCAGCTCACCGGAGACGGGGGGGCCTCGGACCGGGGAGCTGTTTTTT. Translated: CASSPETGGPRTGELFF. Full variable domain (missing parts from reference TRBV18 and TRBJ2-2): NAGVMQNPRHLVRRRGQEARLRCSPMKGHSHVYWYRQLPEEGLKFMVYLQKENIIDESGMPKERFSAEFPKEGPSILRIQQVVRGDSAAYFCASSPETGGPRTGELFFGEGSRLTVL.

The sample holds a few counts of this clonotype. V is TRBV6-1 and J is TRBJ1-1; D uncertain. V shed 1 base and J shed 6 bases, with 3 bases lying between them. This CDR3 has 11 amino acids. Per the germline V gene, CDR1 is MNHNS and CDR2 is SASEGT. The CDR3 sequence: CASSEVPEAFF. For the CDR3, the DNA is TGTGCCAGCAGTGAAGTTCCTGAAGCTTTCTTT.

Remarks on this clonotype: A junction end diverges from the germline sequence, so it may reflect a read error. CDR3 protein: CASSPLAGGLETQYF. CDR3 in DNA: TGTGCTAGCAGCCCCCTAGCGGGGGGGCTTGAGACCCAGTACTTC. The chain links TRBV7-7 to TRBJ2-5, with 12 bases that match TRBD2. CDR1 and CDR2 from the germline V gene are SSHAT and FNYEAQ (reference sequence). The CDR3 length is 15 residues.

This clonotype came up many times. The CDR3 protein is CAISETRDNAYEQYF. CDR3 sequence (DNA): TGTGCCATCAGTGAAACCCGGGACAACGCCTACGAGCAGTACTTC. The genes are TRBV10-3 and TRBJ2-7; tentative D call: TRBD1 (6 bases). There are 15 residues in the CDR3. The germline V and J ends were trimmed by 3 bases and 2 bases, with 14 bases remaining between them. CDR1 is ENHRY and CDR2 is SYGVKD in the germline V gene.

The chain uses TRBV5-1 and TRBJ2-7; D could derive from TRBD1 or TRBD2 (5 bases each). This CDR3 is built from 15 residues. V lost 0 bases and J 4 bases, leaving 14 bases between the germline ends. Germline loops: CDR1 SGHRS, CDR2 YFSETQ. The CDR3 protein is CASSLVAGASYEQYF. The DNA for the CDR3 is TGCGCCAGCAGCTTGGTTGCCGGGGCTTCGTACGAGCAGTACTTC.

The gene calls are TRBV20-1 and TRBJ2-1; D unclear. Germline CDR1 reads DFQATT; CDR2 reads SNEGSKA (reference sequence). The CDR3 is made up of 15 amino acids. V was pared by 3 bases and J by 3 bases, with 15 bases between. CDR3 sequence (DNA): TGCAGTGCTAGCCCCCGCGGCTCGTTCTACAATGAGCAGTTCTTC. Translating gives CSASPRGSFYNEQFF.

This chain joins TRBV12-3 or TRBV12-4 and TRBJ1-1, with 10 bases that match TRBD1. The CDR3 sequence is 16 residues long. J was trimmed by 0 bases and V by 6 bases; bases with no gene match: 7. In DNA, the CDR3 is TGTGCCAGCAGGCCGGGACAGGGGACTCTGAACACTGAAGCTTTCTTT. Protein: CASRPGQGTLNTEAFF.